The rows below give T cell receptor beta chains drawn from one sample of a study of T cells in Graves' hyperthyroidism and ophthalmopathy. TCRdb fed the multiplex PCR reads into MiXCR, producing one record per CDR3 protein. The data show 550,000 to 600,000 distinct CDR3 sequences, with more than 13% seen just once and roughly 6.9% held by the top ten. Specimen: blood. Receptors originate from a woman between 18 and 29 years old with Graves' ophthalmopathy. The conserved cysteine and the conserved F or W are not part of the CDR3 here.

v_call cdr3_aa
TRBV11-3 ASSELSGSLNEQF
TRBV6-2/TRBV6-3 ASNPTFLGELF
TRBV18 ASSPSTGAYEQY
TRBV20-1 SADTGRLYYEQY
TRBV27 ASRAGNQPQH
TRBV13 ASSPQGAGREAF
TRBV10-3 ATRGANVLT
TRBV6-1 ASMGSRTDTQY
TRBV20-1 SANRQGSEQF
TRBV5-1 ASSRDETQY
TRBV6-1 ASSRPRQPQDEKLF
TRBV24-1 ATSDWTANYGYT
TRBV11-3 ASSLVTDLTGELF
TRBV7-9 ASSLLGSEQF
TRBV30 AWNYQPNTEAF
TRBV9 ASSRGLRDRGFDEQF
TRBV5-1 ASSQRTARVNTEAF
TRBV29-1 SVEGRVAPRTEAF
TRBV30 AWSSGAIDEQF
TRBV28 ASGGVSSYNSPLH
TRBV27 ASSPGQRLNEQF
TRBV10-3 AISEPGDRGDEQY
TRBV2 ASSTGGEPQH
TRBV20-1 SARGQGYEQY
TRBV2 ASSPGQYNSPLH
TRBV28 ASSFGWVGEQY
TRBV27 ASSPNPEYNEQF
TRBV24-1 ATRSGTGREKLF
TRBV11-2 ASSLGGGWTGPRTNWNTEAF
TRBV28 ASSFLPFDYGYT
TRBV10-3 AINEGSGKETQY
TRBV20-1 SASGGLAGNEQF
TRBV30 AWSVIGNHNEQF
TRBV9 ASSVGQGAAYEQY
TRBV24-1 ATSSQYAGELF
TRBV28 ASSWGALLGEQY
TRBV20-1 SARDTSGRASYNEQF
TRBV4-2 ASSPNRVYEQY
TRBV7-9 ASSVSGTGEAF
TRBV12-3/TRBV12-4 ASRPGTGLGNEQF
TRBV10-2 ASSVTGRDSNQPQH
TRBV11-3 ASSLKYGIDTEAF
TRBV20-1 SMLKGGGPTDTQY
TRBV15 ATRSGLQETQY
TRBV9 ASSVKDGRGDERY
TRBV6-2/TRBV6-3 ASSYGRKTQY
TRBV7-9 ASSLDSGEQY
TRBV20-1 SATGTDSNQPQH
TRBV6-4 ASPGTSGEPNYEQY
TRBV28 ASSFDRARLAVSGANVLT
TRBV12-3/TRBV12-4 ASSPALGSGREDTQY
TRBV11-2 ASSTYRGPGGTEAF